This T cell receptor (beta chain) was recovered during a study of blood T cell repertoires in COVID-19. Everyone who took part was about 18 to 89 years old, and they came from about two dozen US areas. The length of the CDR3 is 14 residues. V was trimmed by 4 bases and J by 6 bases, leaving 15 bases between them. Germline lookup yields CDR1 MDHEN and CDR2 SYDVKM. TCRdb keeps only in-frame clones here, not all; method: immunoSEQ multiplex PCR. The sample records under 250,000 clones, under 90% being singletons. Sequenced material: PBMCs or T cells enriched from blood (not recorded which). The genes are TRBV28 and TRBJ1-1; maybe TRBD1 (5 bases). This receptor was obtained from a man aged 40-49 years who had recovered from COVID-19. This CDR3 reads CASSSTGGRPEAFF. In DNA, the CDR3 is TGTGCCAGCAGTTCCACAGGCGGTAGACCTGAAGCTTTCTTT.